This is a list of T cell receptor beta chains from one sample in a study of shared clonotypes between healthy human individuals. Repertoires were generated with immunoSEQ multiplex PCR, while TCRdb's copy carries only in-frame clones and drops some. The sample shows about 1,900,000 clones, about 95% of them seen only once. The specimen sequenced was naive CD8+ T cells sorted from blood. The receptor set was obtained from a man in his late teens or twenties in good health. Each CDR3 is given with its conserved first and last residue. D genes are given only for firm matches. Clone size is not always given. Where it is, it says once, few, many or a class for expanded clones.

j_call d_call clone_size v_call cdr3_nt cdr3_aa
TRBJ1-5 . . TRBV30 TGTGCCTGGAGCGCCGACGGGGCAGATCAGCCCCAGCATTTT CAWSADGADQPQHF
TRBJ1-6 . . TRBV2 TGTGCCAGCAGTGTACCGGGGGCGGGGGATTCACCCCTCCACTTT CASSVPGAGDSPLHF
TRBJ1-2 TRBD1 . TRBV29-1 TGCAGCGTTGAAGCGGCAGGGGGGGACTATGGCTACACCTTC CSVEAAGGDYGYTF
TRBJ1-1 . . TRBV28 TGTGCCAGCAGTTTATTGGGCACTGAAGCTTTCTTT CASSLLGTEAFF
TRBJ2-7 TRBD2 once TRBV6-1 TGTGCCAGCAGTGAGGGTCTAGCGGGGATCTACGAGCAGTACTTC CASSEGLAGIYEQYF
TRBJ2-7 TRBD2 . TRBV7-6 TGTGCCAGCAGCCCTAGCGGGAACCCCTCCTACGAGCAGTACTTC CASSPSGNPSYEQYF
TRBJ1-1 TRBD1 . TRBV11-3 TGTGCCAGCAGCTTCCACAGGGGTACAAACACTGAAGCTTTCTTT CASSFHRGTNTEAFF
TRBJ1-4 . once TRBV2 TGTGCCAGCAGTGAACGACTCCAAGCGGGACTCTTCAATGAAAAACTGTTTTTT CASSERLQAGLFNEKLFF
TRBJ2-7 . . TRBV19 TGTGCCAGTAGCCCAAAAGAAGGTTCCTACGAGCAGTACTTC CASSPKEGSYEQYF
TRBJ2-7 TRBD1 . TRBV10-1 TGCGCCAGCACAAACAACGTCGGGACAGGGGTCTACGAGCAGTACTTC CASTNNVGTGVYEQYF
TRBJ2-3 . . TRBV13 TGTGCCAGCAGCTGGGCCGAGGATACGCAGTATTTT CASSWAEDTQYF
TRBJ2-5 . . TRBV13 TGTGCCAGCAGCTTCCAGCAGCTACAAGAGACCCAGTACTTC CASSFQQLQETQYF
TRBJ1-1 TRBD1 . TRBV19 TGTGCCAGTAGGACAGGGACGGAAGCTTTCTTT CASRTGTEAFF
TRBJ2-5 . . TRBV27 TGTGCCAGCAGCCTCGGGGCCGGCGGGGCGGTTGAGCAAGAGACCCAGTACTTC CASSLGAGGAVEQETQYF
TRBJ2-7 . . TRBV5-8 TGTGCCAACCCGGCGGACGGGGCCTACGAGCAGTACTTC CANPADGAYEQYF
TRBJ2-5 TRBD1 . TRBV6-5 TGTGCCAGCAGTTTGGGACAGGGGGAGGAGACCCAGTACTTC CASSLGQGEETQYF
TRBJ1-1 . . TRBV14 TGTGCCAGCAGCCAAGATCACGGGACTGAAGCTTTCTTT CASSQDHGTEAFF
TRBJ2-7 . . TRBV5-8 TGTGCCAGCAGCTTAGCCGGGGACGAGCAGTACTTC CASSLAGDEQYF
TRBJ2-3 . . TRBV27 TGTGCCAGCAGTTTACGGACAGTCTCTAGCACAGATACGCAGTATTTT CASSLRTVSSTDTQYF
TRBJ2-5 TRBD1 . TRBV11-2 TGTGCCAGCAGCCCCTGGACAGGTCAGGGAGAGACCCAGTACTTC CASSPWTGQGETQYF
TRBJ2-7 TRBD2 . TRBV5-1 TGCGCCAGCAGCTTGACTAGCGGCACTTACGAGCAGTACTTC CASSLTSGTYEQYF
TRBJ2-3 . . TRBV29-1 TGCAGCGTTGATCTGTCGGGGAATACGCAGTATTTT CSVDLSGNTQYF
TRBJ1-2 . . TRBV5-4 TGTGCCAGCAGCTCTTCTGGGCCCTATGGCTACACCTTC CASSSSGPYGYTF
TRBJ2-3 . . TRBV2 TGTGCCAGCAGGGGCACAGATACGCAGTATTTT CASRGTDTQYF
TRBJ2-7 . . TRBV11-2 TGTGCCAGCAGCTTTTCTGGGGCCTACGAGCAGTACTTC CASSFSGAYEQYF
TRBJ1-2 . . TRBV6-5 TGTGCCAGCAGTTACTCGATAGGTAGTTATGGCTACACCTTC CASSYSIGSYGYTF
TRBJ2-7 TRBD1 . TRBV15 TGTGCCACCAGCAGAGGATACCCCTTCTTGGACAGGGGCCACGAGCAGTACTTC CATSRGYPFLDRGHEQYF
TRBJ2-1 TRBD2 . TRBV27 TGTGCCAGCAGCCCCACAGCGGGAAGATACAATGAGCAGTTCTTC CASSPTAGRYNEQFF
TRBJ2-1 TRBD2 . TRBV6-1 TGTGCCAGCAGTCCCCTGGGAGGGGCCAATGAGCAGTTCTTC CASSPLGGANEQFF
TRBJ2-7 . . TRBV6-6 TGTGCCAGCAGTGTCTTAGCGGATTCCTACGAGCAGTACTTC CASSVLADSYEQYF
TRBJ2-3 TRBD2 . TRBV13 TGTGCCAGCAGCATAAGCGGGGGTCTCACAGATACGCAGTATTTT CASSISGGLTDTQYF
TRBJ1-2 TRBD1 . TRBV28 TGTGCCAGCAGTCCCATTGAGGCCAGGCTCGGGACAGTTAACTATGGCTACACCTTC CASSPIEARLGTVNYGYTF